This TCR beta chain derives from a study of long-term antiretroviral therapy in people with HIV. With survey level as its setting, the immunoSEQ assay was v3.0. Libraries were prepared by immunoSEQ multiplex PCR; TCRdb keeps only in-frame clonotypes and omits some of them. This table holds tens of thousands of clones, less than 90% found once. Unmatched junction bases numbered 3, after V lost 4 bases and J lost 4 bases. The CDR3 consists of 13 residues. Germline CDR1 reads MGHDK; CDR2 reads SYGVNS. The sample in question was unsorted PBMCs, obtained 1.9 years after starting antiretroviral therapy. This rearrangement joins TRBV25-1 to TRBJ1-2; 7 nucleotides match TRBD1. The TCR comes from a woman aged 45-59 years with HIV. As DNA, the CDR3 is TGTGCCAGCAGTGCGACAGGGAGCTATGGCTACACCTTC. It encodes CASSATGSYGYTF.